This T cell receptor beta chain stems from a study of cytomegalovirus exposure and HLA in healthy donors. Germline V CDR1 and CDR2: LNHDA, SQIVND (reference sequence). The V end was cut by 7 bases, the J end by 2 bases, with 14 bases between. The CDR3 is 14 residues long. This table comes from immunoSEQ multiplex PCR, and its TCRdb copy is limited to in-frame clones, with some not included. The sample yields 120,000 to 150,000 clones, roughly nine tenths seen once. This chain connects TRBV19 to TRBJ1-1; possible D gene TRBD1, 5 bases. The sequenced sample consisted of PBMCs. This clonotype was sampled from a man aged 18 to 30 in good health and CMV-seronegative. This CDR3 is CASIPRVGNTEAFF. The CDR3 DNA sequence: TGTGCCAGTATACCCAGGGTAGGAAACACTGAAGCTTTCTTT.